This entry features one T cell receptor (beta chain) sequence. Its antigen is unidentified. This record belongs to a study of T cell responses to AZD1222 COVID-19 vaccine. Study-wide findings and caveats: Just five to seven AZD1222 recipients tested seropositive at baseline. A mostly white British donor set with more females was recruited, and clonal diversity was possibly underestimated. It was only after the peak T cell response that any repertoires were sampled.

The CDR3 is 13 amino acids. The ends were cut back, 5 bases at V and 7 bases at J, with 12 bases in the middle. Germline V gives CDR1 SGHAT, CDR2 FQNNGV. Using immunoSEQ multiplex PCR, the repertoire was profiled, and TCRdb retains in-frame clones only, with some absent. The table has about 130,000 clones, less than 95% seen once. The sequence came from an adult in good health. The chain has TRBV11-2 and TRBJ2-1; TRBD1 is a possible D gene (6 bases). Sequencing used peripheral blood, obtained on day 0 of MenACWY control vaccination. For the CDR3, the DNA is TGTGCCAGCAGCCGGACAGTAAGTAATGAGCAGTTCTTC. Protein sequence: CASSRTVSNEQFF.